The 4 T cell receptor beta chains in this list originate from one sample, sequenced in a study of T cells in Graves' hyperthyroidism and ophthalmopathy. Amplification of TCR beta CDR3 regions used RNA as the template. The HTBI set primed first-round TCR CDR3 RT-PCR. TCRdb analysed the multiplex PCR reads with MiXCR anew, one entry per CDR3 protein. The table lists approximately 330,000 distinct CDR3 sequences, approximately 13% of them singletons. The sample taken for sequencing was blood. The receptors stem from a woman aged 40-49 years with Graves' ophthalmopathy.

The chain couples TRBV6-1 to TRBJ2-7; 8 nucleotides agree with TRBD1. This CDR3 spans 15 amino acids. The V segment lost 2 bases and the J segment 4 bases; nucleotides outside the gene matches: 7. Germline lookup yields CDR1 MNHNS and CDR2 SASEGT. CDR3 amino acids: CASSESTGVVYEQYF. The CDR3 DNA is TGTGCCAGCAGTGAATCGACAGGGGTAGTTTACGAGCAGTACTTC.

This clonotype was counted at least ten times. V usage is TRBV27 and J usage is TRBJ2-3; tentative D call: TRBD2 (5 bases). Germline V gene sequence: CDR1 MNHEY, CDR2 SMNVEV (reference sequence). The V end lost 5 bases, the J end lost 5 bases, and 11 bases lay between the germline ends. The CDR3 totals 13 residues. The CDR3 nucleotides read TGTGCCAGCAGTGAGGTTGGAGGAGATACGCAGTATTTT. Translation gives CASSEVGGDTQYF.

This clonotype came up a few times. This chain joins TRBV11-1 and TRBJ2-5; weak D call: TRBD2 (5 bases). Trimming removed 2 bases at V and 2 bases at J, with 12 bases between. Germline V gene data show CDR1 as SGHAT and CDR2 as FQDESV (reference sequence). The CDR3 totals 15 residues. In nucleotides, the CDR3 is TGTGCCAGCAGCTTATTGAGAGGGCTTCAAGAGACCCAGTACTTC. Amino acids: CASSLLRGLQETQYF.

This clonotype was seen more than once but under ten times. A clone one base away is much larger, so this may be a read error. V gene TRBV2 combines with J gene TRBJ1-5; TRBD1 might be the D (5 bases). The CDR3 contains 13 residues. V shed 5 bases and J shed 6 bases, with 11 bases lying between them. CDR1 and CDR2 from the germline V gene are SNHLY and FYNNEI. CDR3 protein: CASSWDGSQPQHF. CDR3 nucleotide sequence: TGTGCCAGCAGTTGGGACGGCAGTCAGCCCCAGCATTTT.